This T cell receptor beta chain was recovered during a study of T cells after yellow fever vaccination. Study background: Preparation of fractions with low cell numbers was performed using SMART-Seq v4 Ultra Low Input.

At least ten counts were recorded for this clonotype. Its target is not known. A universal primer site and UMIs were added as TCR cDNA was made by 5'RACE template switching. TCRdb processed the 5' RACE reads anew with MiXCR; each CDR3 protein has one entry. Of hundreds of thousands of distinct CDR3 sequences listed, around 10% were seen once; the top ten hold roughly a sixth. V shed 4 bases, J shed 4 bases, and the junction held 6 bases outside the gene matches. Germline CDR1 reads MGHRA; CDR2 reads YSYEKL. The CDR3 is 14 amino acids. Whole-study results and caveats: Clones that expanded after primary vaccination mostly reappeared after the booster (96% CD4, 80% to 90% CD8). When the response was secondary, it was weaker but reached its peak faster, day 5 versus 15.

V and J are TRBV4-1 and TRBJ2-5; 7 bases are shared with TRBD2. The receptor was isolated from a man aged 18 to 29 who received the YFV17D yellow fever vaccine. Sequenced here: PBMCs, sampled on the day of the first yellow fever vaccination. In DNA, the CDR3 is TGCGCCAGCAGCCGGGGAGGGGCTGGAGAGACCCAGTACTTC. It is translated as CASSRGGAGETQYF.